The 22 T cell receptor beta chains given below trace back to one sample, sequenced in a study of blood T cell repertoires in COVID-19. Sequencing used immunoSEQ multiplex PCR; TCRdb keeps in-frame clones, though not all of them. The sample shows over 250,000 clones, roughly 87% of them seen only once. Material for sequencing was PBMCs or T cells enriched from blood (not recorded which). The receptors derive from a woman aged 18-35 years who had recovered from COVID-19.

The chain combines TRBV28 with TRBJ1-3, with D tentatively TRBD1 (5 bases). With 3 bases removed from V and 0 bases from J, the gap between germline ends came to 15 bases. The CDR3 spans 17 residues. The germline V gene has CDR1 MDHEN and CDR2 SYDVKM. In nucleotides, the CDR3 is TGTGCCAGCAGTTTCCCGGTGGCAGACAGCTCTGGAAACACCATATATTTT. Its translation is CASSFPVADSSGNTIYF.

The J gene is TRBJ2-5, the V gene TRBV7-9; 12 bases fit TRBD2. V gave up 2 bases and J gave up 7 bases; unmatched junction bases: 5. CDR3 length equals 15 residues. The V gene's germline CDR1 is SEHNR and CDR2 FQNEAQ (reference sequence). Here the CDR3 DNA reads TGTGCCAGCAGCTTATGGGCTAGCGGGAGGGGGACCCAGTACTTC. This encodes CASSLWASGRGTQYF.

CDR3 residues: CASSLVGNTEAFF. CDR3 nucleotide sequence: TGTGCCAGCAGTTTAGTCGGGAACACTGAAGCTTTCTTT. The rearrangement uses TRBV12-3 or TRBV12-4 and TRBJ1-1; D gene uncertain. Trimming left V 1 base short and J 1 base short, with 4 bases between. The CDR3 has 13 amino acids.

The chain carries TRBV27 and TRBJ2-5, with no clear D. Germline CDR1 and CDR2: MNHEY and SMNVEV (reference sequence). Trimming left V 6 bases short and J 1 base short, with 12 bases between. The CDR3 is made up of 14 amino acids. CDR3 in amino acids: CASRGHHVQETQYF. In nucleotides, the CDR3 is TGTGCCAGCAGGGGCCATCACGTCCAAGAGACCCAGTACTTC.

The gene calls are TRBV4-3 and TRBJ2-4, with D perhaps matching TRBD1 (5 bases). V was shortened by 0 bases and J by 5 bases, with 11 bases between the two germline ends. Per germline, CDR1 LGHNA and CDR2 YSLEER. The CDR3 runs to 15 residues. CDR3 sequence: CASSQDGATENIQYF. The CDR3 DNA follows: TGCGCCAGCAGCCAAGATGGGGCCACAGAAAACATTCAGTACTTC.

This chain links TRBV18 with TRBJ2-4, with 8 bases identical to TRBD2. J lost 6 bases, V lost 0 bases, and 7 bases had no gene match. Germline V gives CDR1 KGHSH, CDR2 LQKENI. The CDR3 is 16 amino acids. CDR3 residues: CASSPPSGGSSNIQYF. In DNA form, the CDR3 reads TGTGCCAGCTCACCACCGAGCGGGGGTTCGTCAAACATTCAGTACTTC.

The sample holds a few counts of this clone. CDR3 protein: CASSQVAFF. In DNA, the CDR3 is TGTGCCAGCAGCCAGGTAGCTTTCTTT. This chain joins TRBV11-3 and TRBJ1-1; D ambiguous. Trimming cost V 5 bases and J 10 bases, with 5 bases left between them. The CDR3 extends over 9 amino acids. The germline gives CDR1 SGHNT, CDR2 YENEEA.

The chain recombines TRBV5-4 with TRBJ1-6; possibly TRBD1 for D (6 bases). Trimming took off 2 bases at V and 10 bases at J, with 13 bases between the two ends. The CDR3 has 14 amino acids. Per germline, CDR1 SGHNT and CDR2 YYREEE (reference sequence). The CDR3 sequence is CASSLGGFRSPLHF. The CDR3 DNA is TGTGCCAGCAGCTTAGGGGGTTTTAGGTCACCCCTCCACTTT.

The chain recombines TRBV14 with TRBJ2-1, with TRBD2 identical over 10 bases. Trimming removed 3 bases from V and 6 bases from J; junction bases left unmatched: 17. Germline CDR1 is SGHDN and CDR2 is FVKESK. The CDR3 has 19 amino acids. The CDR3 sequence is CASSQSPAGGLNHINEQFF. The CDR3, as DNA: TGTGCCAGCAGCCAGAGCCCAGCGGGAGGGCTCAACCACATCAATGAGCAGTTCTTC. The whole variable domain, remainder taken from reference TRBV14 and TRBJ2-1, is EAGVTQFPSHSVIEKGQTVTLRCDPISGHDNLYWYRRVMGKEIKFLLHFVKESKQDESGMPNNRFLAERTGGTYSTLKVQPAELEDSGVYFCASSQSPAGGLNHINEQFFGPGTRLTVL.

V usage is TRBV19 and J usage is TRBJ2-1; D may be TRBD1 (6 bases). V shed 5 bases and J shed 4 bases, with 15 bases lying between them. The CDR3 totals 15 residues. Per germline, CDR1 LNHDA and CDR2 SQIVND (reference sequence). The CDR3 loop reads CASSPDRTKYNEQFF. CDR3 in DNA: TGTGCCAGTAGTCCAGACAGGACCAAATACAATGAGCAGTTCTTC.

The chain combines TRBV9 with TRBJ2-1, with no clear D. V was clipped by 0 bases and J by 0 bases, with 7 bases between them. Looked up from germline, CDR1 is SGDLS and CDR2 is YYNGEE. The CDR3 is 15 residues long. For the CDR3, the DNA is TGTGCCAGCAGCGTAGAGTGGAGCTCCTACAATGAGCAGTTCTTC. Protein product: CASSVEWSSYNEQFF.

This clone was picked up one time. The CDR3 region has the DNA TGTGCCAGCAGTCGCGCTACTAGCGGGAGTACCTACGAGCAGTACTTC. Translating gives CASSRATSGSTYEQYF. The rearrangement joins TRBV6-2 or TRBV6-3 to TRBJ2-7, with 11 bases fitting TRBD2. This CDR3 contains 16 residues. V gave up 5 bases and J gave up 2 bases; unmatched junction bases: 8. CDR1 is MNHEY and CDR2 is SVGEGT in the germline V gene.

The genes are TRBV5-4 and TRBJ2-6; D is possibly TRBD2 (6 bases). The CDR3 has 17 amino acids. Germline V lookup: CDR1 SGHNT, CDR2 YYREEE (reference sequence). V was trimmed by 2 bases and J by 0 bases, leaving 12 bases between them. This chain's CDR3 is CASSFGGWSSGANVLTF. The DNA of the CDR3 is TGTGCCAGCAGCTTTGGGGGGTGGAGCTCTGGGGCCAACGTCCTGACTTTC. The full variable domain, completed using reference TRBV5-4 and TRBJ2-6, is ETGVTQSPTHLIKTRGQQVTLRCSSQSGHNTVSWYQQALGQGPQFIFQYYREEENGRGNFPPRFSGLQFPNYSSELNVNALELDDSALYLCASSFGGWSSGANVLTFGAGSRLTVL.

The chain joins TRBV29-1 to TRBJ1-3; 9 nucleotides line up with TRBD1. CDR3 size: 14 residues. V lost 7 bases to trimming and J lost 5 bases; unmatched junction nucleotides: 9. Germline V CDR1 and CDR2: SQVTM, ANQGSEA. This CDR3 is CSALIQGARNTIYF. In DNA, the CDR3 is TGCAGCGCCTTAATACAGGGGGCCCGAAACACCATATATTTT.

The chain carries TRBV3-1 (or the pseudogene TRBV3-2) and TRBJ2-1, with D perhaps matching TRBD2 (6 bases). The CDR3 consists of 15 residues. Germline V CDR1 and CDR2: LGHDT, YNNKEL (reference sequence). The V gene lost 4 bases and the J gene lost 0 bases, with 10 bases spanning the gap. The CDR3 sequence is CASSPDYSSYNEQFF. For the CDR3, the DNA is TGTGCCAGCAGCCCGGACTACAGCTCCTACAATGAGCAGTTCTTC.

CDR3 bases: TGTGCCAGCAGCCCGCGGACAGGATTGCTAGACCTGGGCGGCTACACCTTC. Translated, it gives CASSPRTGLLDLGGYTF. The chain uses TRBV7-4 and TRBJ1-2; 7 nucleotides match TRBD1. V trimming: 5 bases; J trimming: 8 bases; junction bases outside the gene matches: 20. The CDR3 is 17 residues long. Germline V lookup: CDR1 SGHVT, CDR2 SQSDAQ.

The V and J genes are TRBV18 and TRBJ1-2; perhaps TRBD1 as D (6 bases). Deletions cut 3 bases from V and 4 bases from J, with 9 bases between. Looked up from germline, CDR1 is KGHSH and CDR2 is LQKENI. CDR3 length: 13 residues. CDR3 nucleotides: TGTGCCAGCTCACCTAGGGACACCTATGGCTACACCTTC. Amino acids: CASSPRDTYGYTF. The full variable domain, its missing parts supplied by reference TRBV18 and TRBJ1-2, is NAGVMQNPRHLVRRRGQEARLRCSPMKGHSHVYWYRQLPEEGLKFMVYLQKENIIDESGMPKERFSAEFPKEGPSILRIQQVVRGDSAAYFCASSPRDTYGYTFGSGTRLTVV.

The chain combines TRBV4-2 with TRBJ2-1, with D tentatively TRBD2 (6 bases). Deletions cut 4 bases from V and 0 bases from J, with 10 bases between. Germline CDR1 LGHNA, CDR2 YNFKEQ. The CDR3 contains 15 residues. For the CDR3, the DNA is TGTGCCAGCAGCCTGGACGGGAGCTCCTACAATGAGCAGTTCTTC. This translates into CASSLDGSSYNEQFF.

The chain has TRBV5-4 and TRBJ2-4; TRBD2 aligns across 7 bases. The CDR3 sequence is 18 residues long. Germline-derived CDR1 and CDR2 are SGHNT and YYREEE (reference sequence). V lost 1 base, J lost 1 base, and 11 bases stayed unmatched. Here the CDR3 reads CASSLREAYLEAKNIQYF. The CDR3, as DNA: TGTGCCAGCAGCTTGCGGGAGGCTTACCTAGAGGCCAAAAACATTCAGTACTTC.

The chain carries TRBV6-5 and TRBJ1-6; maybe TRBD1 (5 bases). Germline CDR1 and CDR2: MNHEY and SVGAGI. There are 13 residues in the CDR3. The V end was cut by 6 bases, the J end by 10 bases, with 13 bases between. The CDR3 protein is CASRGGVGSPLHF. The DNA of the CDR3 is TGTGCCAGCAGGGGAGGGGTCGGGTCACCCCTCCACTTT.

This chain uses TRBV11-3 with TRBJ2-2, with TRBD2 matching 9 bases. The CDR3 has 15 amino acids. V lost 1 base, J lost 4 bases, and 1 base stayed unmatched. Germline lookup yields CDR1 SGHNT and CDR2 YENEEA. CDR3: CASSLGGRGTGELFF. DNA for the CDR3: TGTGCCAGCAGCTTAGGCGGGAGGGGCACCGGGGAGCTGTTTTTT.

The chain is built from TRBV25-1 and TRBJ2-7; 11 nucleotides align to TRBD1. The CDR3 is made up of 14 amino acids. The ends lost 6 bases at V and 7 bases at J; junction bases unmatched: 8. Germline lookup yields CDR1 MGHDK and CDR2 SYGVNS. The CDR3 sequence is CASSERGTGGEQYF. The CDR3 coding sequence is TGTGCCAGCAGCGAAAGAGGGACAGGGGGAGAGCAGTACTTC.